This record looks at one T cell receptor (beta chain) sequence and its context. Germline V CDR1 and CDR2: SNHLY, FYNNEI. The CDR3 length is 16 residues. Trimming took 6 bases from V and 7 from J; bases not matched to a gene: 13. The data belong to a study of control samples from healthy donors and cancer patients. Data came from immunoSEQ multiplex PCR; TCRdb stores just in-frame clones and leaves some out. The sample records 75,000 or so clones, 89% being singletons. The source material was PBMCs. V gene TRBV2 combines with J gene TRBJ1-2; 11 nucleotides align to TRBD1. The sequence was obtained from a man aged 55-75 years with colorectal cancer. The CDR3 protein is CASSLTTGQGAGGYTF. In DNA form, the CDR3 reads TGTGCCAGCAGCCTAACGACCGGACAGGGGGCGGGTGGCTACACCTTC.